This T cell receptor (beta chain) was recovered during a study of identical twins. Study results and caveats: Insertion counts were lower in abundant cord blood beta clonotypes, a trend that memory repertoires did not show.

For this clonotype: Its antigen is unidentified.

Each CDR3 protein gets one entry after TCRdb re-called the 5' RACE reads with MiXCR. The table includes about 520,000 distinct CDR3 sequences, approximately 22% detected once. Germline assignment: CDR1 LNHDA and CDR2 SQIVND (reference sequence). V lost 8 bases and J lost 8, with 12 bases in between. This CDR3 region has 11 residues. Another study also made use of these data, one on T cells expressing NK-cell markers.

This clonotype originated in a young woman in good health. The sequenced sample was CD4+ T cells sorted from blood. This chain uses TRBV19 with TRBJ1-2; a weak D match, TRBD1 (5 bases). The CDR3 reads CASRGEEGYTF. The CDR3 DNA is TGTGCCAGTCGGGGGGAAGAAGGCTACACCTTC.